This T cell receptor (beta chain) was retrieved from a study of T cell responses to AZD1222 COVID-19 vaccine. Broader study findings: The sample set comprised mostly white British donors with more females, and clonal diversity was possibly underestimated.

The germline V gene has CDR1 MNHEY and CDR2 SVGEGT. V was cut by 6 bases and J by 9 bases, with 18 bases left in between. The CDR3 extends over 14 amino acids. Pooled samples include second doses given at about 4 or 12 weeks. TCRdb's copy holds only in-frame clones and misses some; the assay was immunoSEQ multiplex PCR. The sample lists 250,000 to 300,000 clones; approximately 94% were seen once. On this clone: Its cognate antigen is unknown.

The TCR was taken from an adult who received the AZD1222 COVID-19 vaccine. The chain has TRBV6-2 or TRBV6-3 and TRBJ1-5; D might be TRBD1 (5 bases). Here the sequenced sample was peripheral blood, taken 28 days after the second AZD1222 dose. CDR3 amino acids: CASSPRAGSTPQHF. The CDR3 DNA reads as TGTGCCAGCAGCCCCAGGGCGGGGAGTACGCCCCAGCATTTT.